This TCR beta chain was sequenced for a study of vaccination effects on CD4 cells after COVID-19. Culture lasted about nine days before CD4+ T cell isolation. Nucleocapsid antibody tests were negative, and the vaccine recipients had no prior SARS-CoV-2 infection. Half-medium replacement with IL-2 medium occurred on days 3 and 7. Profiling relied on immunoSEQ multiplex PCR, and the TCRdb table lists in-frame clones only, not all of them. The sample shows tens of thousands of clones, less than 75% of them seen only once. To note about this clone: Its antigen is still unknown.

This receptor was obtained from a human donor who received a COVID-19 vaccine. Source: CD4+ T cells from PBMCs cultured without peptide, taken before COVID-19 vaccination.

The CDR3 region is CASTGLRNTGELFF. CDR3 nucleotide sequence: TGTGCCAGTACGGGGTTACGGAACACCGGGGAGCTGTTTTTT. The V and J genes are TRBV6-5 and TRBJ2-2, with D possibly matching TRBD2 (5 bases). V lost 9 bases and J 1 base, leaving 12 bases between the germline ends. Germline V CDR1 and CDR2: MNHEY, SVGAGI. The CDR3 has 14 amino acids.